Listed below are T cell receptor beta chains from one sample, sequenced in a study of T-cell memory formation after mild COVID-19. Via MiXCR, TCRdb re-called the 5' RACE reads, giving one row per CDR3 protein. The table lists fewer than 250,000 distinct CDR3 sequences, around 30% of them singletons, with 9.5% to 12% in the top ten. The sequencing sample was made of PBMCs or a T cell subset sorted from them (not recorded which). The receptors were sampled from an adult woman who had mild COVID-19 (a few samples of this study predate the infection). Cell type and time point are not known. The CDR3 runs from the conserved cysteine through the conserved F or W. The order of the fields is V gene, J gene, CDR3 protein.

TRBV7-9,TRBJ1-2,CASSLAQREGDGYTF
TRBV7-9,TRBJ1-1,CASSFGTGTEAFF
TRBV11-2,TRBJ2-2,CASSRSTGELFF
TRBV29-1,TRBJ2-3,CSVEGLGSTDTQYF
TRBV7-2,TRBJ2-1,CASSTSLSALNEQFF
TRBV5-1,TRBJ2-5,CASSLRSETQYF
TRBV7-8,TRBJ2-6,CASSPGSSGANVLTF
TRBV24-1,TRBJ2-1,CATSDLALAGAGNEQFF
TRBV7-9,TRBJ2-2,CASSNEDANTGELFF
TRBV5-1,TRBJ2-2,CASSISTNTGELFF
TRBV15,TRBJ2-1,CATSKVPGQGYNEQFF
TRBV10-3,TRBJ2-1,CAISAKGADNEQFF
TRBV20-1,TRBJ1-1,CSASDPRSGATEAFF
TRBV12-3/TRBV12-4,TRBJ1-1,CASINRQNTEAFF
TRBV9,TRBJ2-1,CASSALAGGPYNEQFF
TRBV7-9,TRBJ2-1,CASSPRAGKGEQFF
TRBV5-1,TRBJ2-6,CASSLGTLSGANVLTF
TRBV9,TRBJ1-4,CASSVEGEKLFF
TRBV11-2,TRBJ2-7,CASSLYAGGNYEQYF
TRBV6-2/TRBV6-3,TRBJ2-3,CASSPGLAGGRGTDTQYF